A single sample is the source of the 20 T cell receptor beta chains below, sequenced in a study of post-analysis software for immune sequencing data. Study-wide findings and caveats: With TRBV5-6, TRBV5-1 and TRBV20-1 included, 4 or 5 TRBV segments were more frequent in patients than in controls.

The authors incorporated unique molecular identifiers into the TCR beta cDNA libraries. TCRdb used MiXCR to reprocess the PCR reads, holding one entry per CDR3 protein. The sample holds some 800,000 distinct CDR3 sequences; about half are singletons and the top ten take 4.9%. Their specific antigens are unknown. The sequencing input was blood. The origin of the receptors is a girl between 10 and 17 years old with multiple sclerosis.

This clonotype was observed a few times. The J gene is TRBJ2-7, the V gene TRBV6-1; D is undetermined. Trimming cost V 1 base and J 4 bases, with 11 bases left between them. The CDR3 totals 14 residues. Per germline, CDR1 MNHNS and CDR2 SASEGT. The CDR3, as DNA: TGTGCCAGCAGTGAAGGAGTGGCGTTTTACGAGCAGTACTTC. It specifies CASSEGVAFYEQYF.

This clonotype has just a few counts. The chain links TRBV20-1 to TRBJ2-7; TRBD2 aligns across 8 bases. This CDR3 spans 13 amino acids. With 4 bases clipped from V and 3 bases from J, the junction kept 5 bases outside the gene matches. In germline, CDR1 is DFQATT, CDR2 SNEGSKA (reference sequence). DNA for the CDR3: TGCAGTGCTACCGGGACTAGTCTCTACGAGCAGTACTTC. This codes for CSATGTSLYEQYF.

Comments on this clonotype: The CDR3 carries no conserved terminal phenylalanine or tryptophan, so it likely arises from a read error. CDR3 in amino acids: CASSLGPETSPLHL. The CDR3 nucleotides read TGTGCCAGCAGCTTAGGACCGGAGACCTCACCCCTCCACCTT. V and J are TRBV7-2 and TRBJ1-6; D not resolved. The CDR3 has 14 amino acids. Germline loops: CDR1 SGHTA, CDR2 FQGNSA. V was cut by 1 base and J by 10 bases, with 11 bases left in between.

The chain joins TRBV6-1 to TRBJ2-1, with 8 bases lining up with TRBD2. In germline, CDR1 is MNHNS, CDR2 SASEGT. V trimming: 6 bases; J trimming: 2 bases; junction bases outside the gene matches: 9. The CDR3 loop spans 16 amino acids. In DNA form, the CDR3 reads TGTGCCAGCAGCTCGTCCTCGGGAGGGGCCTACAATGAGCAGTTCTTC. It translates to CASSSSSGGAYNEQFF.

The rearrangement uses TRBV29-1 and TRBJ2-1; 12 bases fit TRBD2. CDR1 SQVTM and CDR2 ANQGSEA come from the germline V gene. J gave up 8 bases and V 1 base, and 9 bases lay outside the gene matches. This CDR3 has 16 amino acids. This CDR3 reads CSVEGPSGRAWDEQFF. The CDR3 nucleotides are TGCAGCGTTGAAGGGCCTAGCGGGAGGGCCTGGGATGAGCAGTTCTTC.

This clonotype was seen a few times. The rearrangement joins TRBV7-9 to TRBJ2-2; no clear D. This CDR3 region has 13 residues. Germline CDR1 SEHNR, CDR2 FQNEAQ (reference sequence). Deletions cut 5 bases from V and 0 bases from J, with 4 bases between. The CDR3: CASSRTNTGELFF. DNA of the CDR3: TGTGCCAGCAGCCGAACGAACACCGGGGAGCTGTTTTTT. The variable domain in full, with the rest retrieved from reference TRBV7-9 and TRBJ2-2, is DTGVSQNPRHKITKRGQNVTFRCDPISEHNRLYWYRQTLGQGPEFLTYFQNEAQLEKSRLLSDRFSAERPKGSFSTLEIQRTEQGDSAMYLCASSRTNTGELFFGEGSRLTVL.

This clonotype was seen a handful of times. The genes are TRBV7-6 and TRBJ2-1; weak D call: TRBD1 (6 bases). CDR3 size: 16 residues. Trimming stripped 5 bases from V and 0 bases from J, with 14 bases between. Per the germline V gene, CDR1 is SGHVS and CDR2 is FNYEAQ. The CDR3 region is CASSLTGPSSYNEQFF. The DNA of the CDR3 is TGTGCCAGCAGCCTAACAGGGCCAAGCTCCTACAATGAGCAGTTCTTC.

The genes are TRBV12-3 or TRBV12-4 and TRBJ1-2, with no clear D. Trimming pared 4 bases from V and 0 bases from J, leaving 6 bases between. The length of the CDR3 is 13 residues. The CDR3 here is CASSSYSNYGYTF. CDR3 DNA sequence: TGTGCCAGCAGTTCGTACTCTAACTATGGCTACACCTTC.

V usage is TRBV10-3 and J usage is TRBJ2-1; D remains ambiguous. Germline V lookup: CDR1 ENHRY, CDR2 SYGVKD. V was shortened by 6 bases and J by 3 bases, with 21 bases between the two germline ends. The CDR3 spans 17 residues. In DNA form, the CDR3 reads TGTGCCATCAGCCCCGATCGGGCGTTTCTCGGCTACAATGAGCAGTTCTTC. Translation: CAISPDRAFLGYNEQFF.

In this sample, this clonotype turned up a few times. The chain combines TRBV12-3 or TRBV12-4 with TRBJ2-7; D possibly uses TRBD1 or TRBD2 (5 bases each). The DNA end is a closer match to TRBJ2-5, so the J assignment may be wrong. The CDR3 is 13 amino acids. The CDR3 is CASSWDGPVTQYF. CDR3 DNA sequence: TGTGCCAGCAGTTGGGACGGCCCGGTGACCCAGTACTTC.

V and J are TRBV7-9 and TRBJ2-1, with 13 bases that match TRBD2. This CDR3 spans 16 amino acids. The V and J ends lost 5 bases and 8 bases, in that order; junction bases with no gene match: 9. Germline CDR1 is SEHNR and CDR2 is FQNEAQ (reference sequence). The CDR3 protein is CASSPWTSGRGDEQFF. CDR3 nucleotides: TGTGCCAGCAGCCCATGGACTAGCGGGAGAGGCGATGAGCAGTTCTTC.

V is TRBV27 and J is TRBJ2-4; 7 nucleotides agree with TRBD2. The J call may not be correct, given that the DNA end is closer to TRBJ2-7. CDR3 length equals 14 residues. Germline lookup yields CDR1 MNHEY and CDR2 SMNVEV (reference sequence). The CDR3: CASSPMGGGDEQYF. In DNA, the CDR3 is TGTGCCAGCAGTCCGATGGGGGGAGGGGACGAGCAGTACTTC.

The rearrangement joins TRBV7-9 to TRBJ2-1; the D gene is possibly TRBD1 (5 bases). CDR3 length: 14 residues. CDR1 and CDR2 (germline): SEHNR, FQNEAQ (reference sequence). V gave up 4 bases and J gave up 4 bases, with 11 bases separating them. CDR3 region: CASSSDPGYNEQFF. The CDR3 region has the DNA TGTGCCAGCAGCTCAGACCCAGGGTACAATGAGCAGTTCTTC.

The rearrangement uses TRBV20-1 and TRBJ1-4; possibly TRBD1 for D (5 bases). Trimming stripped 1 base from V and 7 bases from J, with 13 bases between. This CDR3 is built from 14 residues. Germline V gives CDR1 DFQATT, CDR2 SNEGSKA (reference sequence). CDR3 bases: TGCAGTGCTAGAGTGGCAGGGTTGAGTGAAAAACTGTTTTTT. Its protein product is CSARVAGLSEKLFF.

This rearrangement joins TRBV6-1 to TRBJ2-4, with a weak D call TRBD1 (6 bases). Between the trimmed V and J ends, which lost 6 bases and 6 bases, there was a span of 12 bases. Looked up from germline, CDR1 is MNHNS and CDR2 is SASEGT. The CDR3 totals 13 residues. CDR3 sequence: CASSPGQVNIQYF. The CDR3 DNA reads TGTGCCAGCAGCCCGGGACAAGTAAACATTCAGTACTTC.

This clonotype was seen more than once but under ten times. V is TRBV7-2 and J is TRBJ2-7; TRBD2 matches at 9 bases. J lost 0 bases, V lost 4 bases, and 1 base had no gene match. This CDR3 spans 14 amino acids. Germline CDR1 reads SGHTA; CDR2 reads FQGNSA. This chain's CDR3 is CASSWTSASYEQYF. Written as DNA, the CDR3 is TGTGCCAGCAGCTGGACTAGCGCCTCCTACGAGCAGTACTTC.

This clonotype has more than one count but fewer than ten. V is TRBV10-3 and J is TRBJ2-3, with D possibly being TRBD2 (6 bases). The CDR3 contains 14 residues. Trimming removed 6 bases at V and 5 bases at J, with 15 bases between. Germline loops: CDR1 ENHRY, CDR2 SYGVKD. Here the CDR3 DNA reads TGTGCCATCAGGGAGGGCCTGGGGGGAGATACGCAGTATTTT. Translating it yields CAIREGLGGDTQYF.

Only one count was recorded for this clonotype. The chain recombines TRBV7-2 with TRBJ2-1, with D perhaps TRBD1 (8 bases). Trimming removed 5 bases from V and 10 bases from J, with 18 bases in between. Germline V gene lookup returns CDR1 SGHTA and CDR2 FQGNSA. The CDR3 extends over 14 amino acids. The CDR3 coding sequence is TGTGCCAGCAGCGGTCAGCGGGACAGGTGGGAGCAGTTCTTC. This sequence encodes CASSGQRDRWEQFF.

The chain combines TRBV5-1 with TRBJ2-7, with 10 bases that match TRBD2. Germline CDR1 and CDR2: SGHRS and YFSETQ. The CDR3 consists of 17 residues. V was pared by 2 bases and J by 5 bases, with 13 bases of the junction left unmatched. The CDR3 nucleotides are TGCGCCAGCAGCTTCGGGTTTTCTCTAGCGGGAGACCACGAGCAGTACTTC. Amino acid sequence: CASSFGFSLAGDHEQYF.

In its sample, this clonotype was seen a few times. This rearrangement joins TRBV4-2 to TRBJ2-7; D not certain. Per germline, CDR1 LGHNA and CDR2 YNFKEQ. The CDR3 is made up of 13 amino acids. V was shortened by 2 bases and J by 0 bases, with 5 bases between the two germline ends. Here the CDR3 DNA reads TGTGCCAGCAGCCAATACACCTCCTACGAGCAGTACTTC. It yields the protein CASSQYTSYEQYF.